The rows below give T cell receptor beta chains drawn from one sample of a study of early T cells in non-severe SARS-CoV-2 infection. TCRdb re-analysed the 5' RACE reads in MiXCR, keeping a single row per CDR3 protein. The data contain some 80,000 distinct CDR3 sequences, approximately 12% of them singletons. The sequencing used whole blood, collected at baseline. The receptors were gathered from an adult who was a healthcare worker with PCR-confirmed SARS-CoV-2 infection or an uninfected control (not recorded which). The donor label of this sample is uncertain. CDR3s include the opening cysteine and the closing phenylalanine or tryptophan. The order of the fields is V gene, J gene, D gene, CDR3 length, clone size, CDR3 DNA, CDR3 protein. The D gene is left open where the match is weak. Some rows mark clone size as missing; the rest say once, few, many or name a class of expanded clone.

TRBV28	TRBJ2-7	.	15	.	TGTGCCAGCAGGAGGGGGGACACACACTTCTACGAGCAGTACTTC	CASRRGDTHFYEQYF
TRBV24-1	TRBJ2-3	TRBD1	14	.	TGTGCCACCAGTGACAGACAGGGGCCAGATACGCAGTATTTT	CATSDRQGPDTQYF
TRBV18	TRBJ1-2	.	14	.	TGTGCCAGCTCACGGCAGGGGCTTTACTATGGCTACACCTTC	CASSRQGLYYGYTF
TRBV12-3/TRBV12-4	TRBJ2-1	.	15	many	TGTGCCAGCAGCCTCCCCGGGCGGCCAACCGGTGAGCAGTTCTTC	CASSLPGRPTGEQFF
TRBV6-1	TRBJ1-5	.	17	.	TGTGCCAGCAGTGAATTTGCAGTACGAGGCTCATCGATGCCCCAGCATTTT	CASSEFAVRGSSMPQHF
TRBV6-5	TRBJ2-2	.	14	few	TGTGCCAGCAGGACAGGTTACCAAGTCGGGGAGCTGTTTTTT	CASRTGYQVGELFF
TRBV2	TRBJ1-1	.	14	many	TGTGCCAGCAGTAATGGCAGACTGAACACTGAAGCTTTCTTT	CASSNGRLNTEAFF
TRBV20-1	TRBJ1-1	.	15	.	TGCAGTGCTAGAGATCCGAGGGTAGTAAGCACTGAAGCTTTCTTT	CSARDPRVVSTEAFF
TRBV5-1	TRBJ2-1	TRBD2	17	few	TGCGCCAGCAGCTTGGCCCCCGGACTAGCCCCGGGGAATGAGCAGTTCTTC	CASSLAPGLAPGNEQFF
TRBV19	TRBJ1-5	.	14	many	TGTGCCAGTAGTATTAAAGGGAGCAATCAGCCCCAGCATTTT	CASSIKGSNQPQHF
TRBV7-2	TRBJ1-2	TRBD1	15	few	TGTGCCAGCAGCTGGTCCCAGGGGGCGCGATATGGCTACACCTTC	CASSWSQGARYGYTF
TRBV4-1	TRBJ2-3	.	13	many	TGCGCCAGCGATAGAGGGGCTTCAGATACGCAGTATTTT	CASDRGASDTQYF
TRBV20-1	TRBJ1-5	TRBD1	16	many	TGCAGTGCTCCCTCGGCCGGGACAGGGGCCGATCAGCCCCAGCATTTT	CSAPSAGTGADQPQHF
TRBV2	TRBJ1-2	TRBD1	14	.	TGTGCCAGCAGGACAGGGGTCTCTGCAGGCGGCTACACCTTC	CASRTGVSAGGYTF
TRBV4-2	TRBJ2-5	.	14	.	TGTGCCAGCAGCCAAGAAGTAAGGGGCGAGACCCAGTACTTC	CASSQEVRGETQYF
TRBV28	TRBJ2-7	.	14	.	TGTGCCATCCGATCCGACGGAACTTACTACGAGCAGTACTTC	CAIRSDGTYYEQYF
TRBV11-2	TRBJ2-4	.	14	few	TGTGCCAGCAGGCAAAGGGAGGAAGAAAACATTCAGTACTTC	CASRQREEENIQYF
TRBV29-1	TRBJ2-3	TRBD2	14	few	TGCAGCGTTGAGACTAGCGCAGTGGGAGATACGCAGTATTTT	CSVETSAVGDTQYF
TRBV30	TRBJ1-5	.	15	.	TGTGCCTGGAGTGTAGAGGTAAGGAGCAATCAGCCCCAGCATTTT	CAWSVEVRSNQPQHF
TRBV11-2	TRBJ2-5	TRBD1	15	few	TGTGCCAGCAGCTTATCGACAGGGGGCCGACAGACCCAGTACTTC	CASSLSTGGRQTQYF
TRBV6-2/TRBV6-3	TRBJ2-7	.	15	few	TGTGCCAGCAGTTACTCGAAGGCCCAGACCTACGAGCAGTACTTC	CASSYSKAQTYEQYF
TRBV14	TRBJ2-3	.	11	many	TGTGCCAGCAGCCAGCAGACCACGCAGTATTTT	CASSQQTTQYF
TRBV7-9	TRBJ1-1	.	15	.	TGTGCCAGCAGCCCCCCCGCAGGGAGGGGCACTGAAGCTTTCTTT	CASSPPAGRGTEAFF
TRBV7-2	TRBJ1-4	.	13	.	TGTGCCAGCAGCTCCCGGATGGATGAAAAACTGTTTTTT	CASSSRMDEKLFF
TRBV6-2/TRBV6-3	TRBJ2-2	.	15	.	TGTGCCAGCAGCTTACATCTACCGAACACCGGGGAGCTGTTTTTT	CASSLHLPNTGELFF
TRBV9	TRBJ2-5	TRBD2	18	many	TGTGCCAGCAGCGAAGACAGGACTAGCGGCTTAAAGGGGAAGACCCAGTACTTC	CASSEDRTSGLKGKTQYF
TRBV7-6	TRBJ2-2	TRBD2	16	many	TGTGCCAGCAGCTCTCAGGCGGGGGCGAACACCGGGGAGCTGTTTTTT	CASSSQAGANTGELFF
TRBV5-4	TRBJ2-7	.	13	few	TGTGCCAGCAGCTACAAAGTGGGGAACGAGCAGTACTTC	CASSYKVGNEQYF
TRBV18	TRBJ2-1	.	15	many	TGTGCCAGCTCACTGCAGACTAGTATCTACAATGAGCAGTTCTTC	CASSLQTSIYNEQFF
TRBV12-3/TRBV12-4	TRBJ2-2	.	15	.	TGTGCCAGCACCCCCTTCCAACCGAACACCGGGGAGCTGTTTTTT	CASTPFQPNTGELFF
TRBV2	TRBJ1-2	TRBD1	14	few	TGTGCCAGCAGTGAACGACAGGGGAACTATGGCTACACCTTC	CASSERQGNYGYTF
TRBV12-3/TRBV12-4	TRBJ2-1	.	14	few	TGTGCCAGCAGTCCCCGGGCCGGAACCGATGAGCAGTTCTTC	CASSPRAGTDEQFF
TRBV5-1	TRBJ1-1	.	14	many	TGCGCCAGCAGCTTGGTTGGGGACGGCACTGAAGCTTTCTTT	CASSLVGDGTEAFF
TRBV7-2	TRBJ2-7	.	14	.	TGTGCCAGCAGCTCCCGACCCGACTCCTACGAGCAGTACTTC	CASSSRPDSYEQYF
TRBV5-1	TRBJ1-2	TRBD1	14	.	TGCGCCAGCAGCTCTTCAGGGGGTGGCTATGGCTACACCTTC	CASSSSGGGYGYTF
TRBV7-3	TRBJ2-1	.	14	few	TGTGCCAGCAGCCCACGGGGTGGGGTACATGAGCAGTTCTTC	CASSPRGGVHEQFF